This T cell receptor beta chain emerged from a study of cytomegalovirus exposure and HLA in healthy donors. Across the whole study: The same platform was used for the 120 or so validation repertoires as for the 650 to 700 first-cohort repertoires, as reported in a later analysis.

Assay: immunoSEQ multiplex PCR; the TCRdb copy retains only in-frame clones and omits some. The sample lists under 400,000 clones, 86% occurring once. Findings of the study overall: According to a subsequent analysis, TCR clusters identified in the first cohort showed a tendency to co-occur across the approximately 120 validation repertoires. Reportedly, diagnosis of cytomegalovirus status by the classifier showed high specificity and sensitivity. The study recorded around 160 TCR beta chains that were cytomegalovirus-associated.

V was trimmed by 7 bases and J by 7 bases, leaving 16 bases between them. Germline CDR1 LNHDA, CDR2 SQIVND (reference sequence). This CDR3 is built from 14 residues. As concerns this clone: Its antigen is unknown.

This receptor was taken from a woman aged 18-30 years in good health and CMV-seronegative. This chain uses TRBV19 with TRBJ2-2; tentative D call: TRBD1 (6 bases). Input material: PBMCs. CDR3 sequence: CASTTQGFGGELFF. CDR3 DNA: TGTGCCAGTACCACACAGGGATTTGGCGGGGAGCTGTTTTTT. Drawing the rest from reference TRBV19 and TRBJ2-2, the complete variable domain is DGGITQSPKYLFRKEGQNVTLSCEQNLNHDAMYWYRQDPGQGLRLIYYSQIVNDFQKGDIAEGYSVSREKKESFPLTVTSAQKNPTAFYLCASTTQGFGGELFFGEGSRLTVL.